This T cell receptor (beta chain) was recorded in a study of cytomegalovirus exposure and HLA in healthy donors (dated by TCRdb to about 2017). About the full investigation: An earlier analysis of roughly 570 of the donors reported about 300 Gb of sequence data and approximately 120 million unique TCR beta sequences obtained from 180 million or so T cells. An early release that covered roughly 600 HLA-typed donors contained approximately 290 gigabases of sequencing data and tens of millions of unique TCR sequences. Of the approximately 370 genotyped donors, more than 75% were placed in the genetic ancestry cluster associated with self-reported Caucasian donors. The study aimed to test whether cataloging public T cell receptors could reveal signatures of past pathogen exposure. The study profiled the T cell repertoires of hundreds of subjects by immunosequencing and related them to cytomegalovirus serostatus. Along with the approximately 650-subject first cohort, a separate validation cohort of around 110 different subjects was used. The study combined high-throughput TCR immunosequencing, statistical association of individual TCRs with disease status, and machine learning to predict cytomegalovirus infection status. A later analysis re-examined previously published TCR beta repertoires from several hundred donors and added high-resolution HLA genotyping to investigate patterns of TCR occurrence. Rather than using new phenotypic data, the later analysis identified candidate immune exposures from TCR beta sequences and from how often those sequences occurred across donors. In an earlier analysis of about 590 of the donors, high-throughput TCR beta sequencing was used to judge whether each TCR beta V gene segment behaved as functional or pseudogenic. Donor age, sex, ethnicity and CMV serostatus were compiled alongside the repertoire data. In a later genetic analysis, genome-wide SNP genotypes for about 65% of the roughly 700 donors were used, and that subset was treated as a discovery cohort. Every repertoire in the discovery cohort had been generated on one and the same sequencing platform. Both class I and class II loci were covered by HLA typing, at four-digit resolution. The number of donors typed differed by locus, with roughly 629-640 for A, B, C, DRB1 and DQB1, 522 for DQA1, 606 for DPA1, and around 450 for DPB1. Because of strong linkage in the cohort, four to six DR-DQ haplotypes were treated as single units for association and clustering. Among some 400 genotyped donors of the cohort, an average of roughly 230,000 unique TCR beta nucleotide sequences was sequenced per donor, of which 15% to 20% were non-productive.

Overall study results and their limits: While some public TCRs were present in many individuals, most TCR sequences turned up only very rarely across donors. Because counts were too low, roughly 16 rarely observed V segments, including chromosome 9 orphons, were left out of the earlier analysis of 500 to 750 of the donors. In a later analysis, several top co-occurrence clusters were reported to appear linked to parvovirus B19, influenza, CMV and Epstein-Barr virus. In an earlier analysis of some 550 of the donors, most TCR beta V segments were observed in productive rearrangements about 87% or about 30% of the time, broadly matching IMGT annotations. According to a later analysis, most CMV-associated TCR beta chains appeared to be HLA-restricted, and the HLA associations seemed to be driven largely by CMV exposure. It was suggested by the authors that the approach could potentially be generalized to other disease states and immunological phenotypes. Presence/absence analyses assumed roughly uniform sequencing depth across donors, an assumption that may not hold. Linkage disequilibrium might explain the correlated functional status among segregating V segments, but an unknown experimental factor could not be excluded. Specific HLA alleles were associated with around 18,000 TCR beta sequences at a false discovery rate of 0.05 in a later analysis. The classifier was reported to diagnose cytomegalovirus status with high specificity and sensitivity in both the original cohort and the validation cohort. A cluster of highly shared sequence variants was judged likely to represent a technical artifact of the sequencing pipeline. When HLA alleles, especially DR and DQ, strongly co-occurred, TCR associations were difficult to assign to individual alleles. A further reported finding was that TCR beta sequences accurately predicted the HLA-A and HLA-B alleles for most subjects in the first cohort. A later genetic analysis associated a missense DCLRE1C variant with V-gene and J-gene trimming of TCR beta chains, and an independent cohort replicated the association. According to a later genetic analysis, donors in an Asian-associated ancestry cluster had fewer N-insertions in productive TCRs than the approximately 670-donor mean. A few of the identified cytomegalovirus-associated TCR beta chains were confirmed in vitro to be specific for cytomegalovirus antigens. A total of 150 to 200 TCR beta chains were listed by the study as associated with cytomegalovirus. CMV serostatus was the only immune exposure information available for the cohort. In a later analysis, TCR association rates were found to vary across HLA loci, with the most associated TCRs seen for DRB1 alleles and the fewest for HLA-C alleles. Compared with equally common non-associated chains, HLA-associated TCR beta chains in a later analysis were more clonally expanded and had lower generation probabilities. The cohort was sequenced for TCR beta chains only, and without alpha or paired-chain data the features that could be detected were limited. Because HLA typing was unavailable for some donors at each locus, only the typed subset was used in association tests.

The library was obtained by the immunoSEQ multiplex PCR assay. For the multiplex PCR, a mixture combining 60 forward primers for TCR Vbeta segments and 13 reverse primers for TCR Jbeta segments was used. Amplification of the CDR3 region of rearranged TCR beta genes was performed with a multiplex PCR assay on genomic DNA. The amplified TCR beta libraries were sequenced on the Illumina HiSeq System as 87-base-pair reads. Processing in the source paper ran as follows. A later analysis tallied roughly 80 million unique TCR beta chains across the 666 repertoires, and about 10 million of those chains were shared by two or more donors. To remove PCR and sequencing errors, raw reads were error-corrected and collapsed into unique sequences using a nearest-neighbor algorithm that merged closely related sequences. Alignment of CDR3 sequences to IMGT reference sequences was used to assign V, D and J gene segments. Each retained sequence needed at least a six-nucleotide match to both a V gene segment and a J gene segment. Rearrangements were classified as productive when the CDR3 lacked stop codons and remained in frame with V and J, and all other rearrangements were classified as non-productive. Following IMGT convention, CDR3 was defined as the stretch from the second conserved V-encoded cysteine to the conserved J-encoded phenylalanine. The earlier analysis of roughly 590 of the donors excluded sequences that lacked an unambiguous match to a single V gene segment. An earlier analysis of fewer than 650 of the donors classified V segments as functional when productive rearrangements were above 56.7% and as segregating when the standard deviation between donors was above 5%. A statistical classification framework was developed to diagnose cytomegalovirus status using the catalog of TCR beta chain sequences. V and J gene assignment, in a later analysis, came from comparing TCR nucleotide sequences with IMGT/GENE-DB human TR gene sequences. Using the TCRdist pipeline, a later analysis assigned CDR3 sequences along with most-parsimonious VDJ recombination scenarios. In a later analysis, each TCR beta chain was defined by its CDR3 amino acid sequence together with its V-gene family, and reads without a unique V-gene family were excluded. In a later analysis, approximately 590 highly shared, low-generation-probability nucleotide sequences were removed to address suspected cross-contamination and a sequencing artifact. In a later analysis, a clonal expansion index was calculated for each public chain from normalized within-repertoire ranks of inferred template counts. In a later analysis, generation probabilities were computed with a VDJ recombination model fitted to out-of-frame rearrangements, and the resulting probabilities were checked against IGoR. Hypergeometric tests were used in a later analysis to score TCR-TCR, TCR-HLA and TCR-CMV co-occurrence, with a repertoire-size bias correction applied to the TCR pairs. In a later analysis, false discovery rates were estimated by permuting HLA or CMV assignments 20 times. In a later analysis, co-occurring TCRs were grouped using DBSCAN, and TCRdist sequence similarity was added for clustering within HLA-allele-positive subsets. Repertoires with fewer than 30,000 or more than 120,000 public chains were left out of co-occurrence clustering, as were about 5 repertoires with anomalous nucleotide sharing. This immuneACCESS table, as held by TCRdb, lists in-frame sequences with V and J called but not all clones. Of the missing ones, under half trace to an unresolved V gene in checked studies; the others have no known cause. That table supplies the V and J calls and clone size; D and trimming were determined from the DNA. This sample comprises about 140,000 clones, more than 70% of them detected only once. Together, the top ten hold about 3.4% of the sample.

Remarks on this clone: Its antigen has not been determined. No base quality values were provided; no much bigger clone lies one nucleotide off.

The cohort comprised some 680 healthy bone marrow donors. At the time of sampling, all cohort members were nominally healthy, though unrecorded immune exposures were likely present. The donor tested CMV seronegative and was one of the 352 seronegative cohort members. A peripheral blood sample was provided by each donor, and peripheral blood mononuclear cells were used for TCR beta sequencing. The Qiagen DNeasy Blood Extraction Kit was used to extract genomic DNA from the blood cell samples. The clonotype originates from a male donor in good health and CMV-seronegative. The sequenced sample was PBMCs.

The nucleotide sequence is TGCGCCAGCAGCGCCTCCCGGGACAGGCAGTACGAGCAGTACTTC. Translation gives CASSASRDRQYEQYF. The receptor chain draws on TRBV5-1 and TRBJ2-7; TRBD1 agrees with 8 junctional bases. Compared with germline, V lacks 4 bases and J lacks 4 bases; bases without a gene match: 10. From cysteine to phenylalanine, the CDR3 is 15 amino acids long. The retained sequence is limited to the CDR3, 45 bases, with the frame set at the first base. Sequences SGHRS (CDR1) and YFSETQ (CDR2) are obtained from the germline V gene.